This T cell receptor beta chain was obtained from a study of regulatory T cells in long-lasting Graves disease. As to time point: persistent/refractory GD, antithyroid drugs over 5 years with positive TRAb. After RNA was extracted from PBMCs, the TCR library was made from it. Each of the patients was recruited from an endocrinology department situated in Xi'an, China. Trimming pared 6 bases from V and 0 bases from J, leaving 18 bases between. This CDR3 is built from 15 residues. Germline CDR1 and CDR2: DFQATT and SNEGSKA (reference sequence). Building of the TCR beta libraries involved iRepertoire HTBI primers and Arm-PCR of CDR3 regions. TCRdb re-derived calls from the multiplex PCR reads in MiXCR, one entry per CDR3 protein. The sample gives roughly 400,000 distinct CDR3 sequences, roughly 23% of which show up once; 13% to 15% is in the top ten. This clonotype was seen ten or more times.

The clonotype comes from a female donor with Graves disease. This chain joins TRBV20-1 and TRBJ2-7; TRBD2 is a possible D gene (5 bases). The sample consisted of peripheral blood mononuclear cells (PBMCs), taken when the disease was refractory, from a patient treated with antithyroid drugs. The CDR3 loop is CSAEPGLGVSYEQYF. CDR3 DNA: TGCAGTGCCGAACCAGGCCTCGGGGTCTCCTACGAGCAGTACTTC.